This T cell receptor (beta chain) was captured in a study of T cells in Graves' hyperthyroidism and ophthalmopathy. Study-wide results and limits: Ophthalmopathy was model-predicted a median around 6.7 months pre-onset. Most thyroid-expanded clonotypes above 0.001 were also found in blood.

Germline V gene lookup returns CDR1 SNHLY and CDR2 FYNNEI. V was clipped by 4 bases and J by 1 base; unmatched bases: 17. This CDR3 contains 20 residues. Amplified regions were TCR beta CDR3 sequences from RNA transcripts. Carried out on the TCR CDR3, a first-round RT-PCR used the HTBI primer set. MiXCR, applied by TCRdb to the multiplex PCR reads, yields one record per CDR3 protein. The profile shows 480,000 or so distinct CDR3 sequences, 46% of them singletons. The diagnoses drew upon clinical symptoms, serum thyroxine and TRAb, thyroid ultrasound and orbital computed tomography. With respect to this clonotype: Its antigen is not identified.

The J gene is TRBJ1-5, the V gene TRBV2, with 9 bases lining up with TRBD1. The sequenced sample was peripheral blood or thyroid tissue (not recorded which). The source is an adult woman with Graves' disease, either hyperthyroidism or ophthalmopathy (not recorded which). The CDR3, as DNA: TGTGCCAGCAGTGCCCCTTCGGGACAGGGATCCTGGGGAAGCAATCAGCCCCAGCATTTT. Protein sequence: CASSAPSGQGSWGSNQPQHF.